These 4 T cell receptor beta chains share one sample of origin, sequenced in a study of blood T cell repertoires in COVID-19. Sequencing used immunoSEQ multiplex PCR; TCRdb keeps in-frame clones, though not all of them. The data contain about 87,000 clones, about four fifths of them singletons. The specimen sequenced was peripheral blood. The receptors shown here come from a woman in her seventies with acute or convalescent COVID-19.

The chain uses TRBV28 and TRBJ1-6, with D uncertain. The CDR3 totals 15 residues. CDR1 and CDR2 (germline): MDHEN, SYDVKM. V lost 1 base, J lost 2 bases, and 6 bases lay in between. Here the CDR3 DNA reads TGTGCCAGCAGTTTATATACGGCCTATAATTCACCCCTCCACTTT. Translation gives CASSLYTAYNSPLHF.

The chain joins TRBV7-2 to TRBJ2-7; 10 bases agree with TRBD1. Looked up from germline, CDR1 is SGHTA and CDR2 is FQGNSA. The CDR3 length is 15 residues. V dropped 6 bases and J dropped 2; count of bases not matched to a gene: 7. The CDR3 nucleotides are TGTGCCAGCAGTCGCCGACAGGGGGCTGCCTACGAGCAGTACTTC. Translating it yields CASSRRQGAAYEQYF.

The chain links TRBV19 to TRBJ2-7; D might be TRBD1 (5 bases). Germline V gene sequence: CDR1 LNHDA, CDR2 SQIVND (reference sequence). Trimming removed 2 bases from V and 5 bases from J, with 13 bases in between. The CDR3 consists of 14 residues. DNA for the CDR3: TGTGCCAGTAGTATAAAGGCAGGGTGGGACGAGCAGTACTTC. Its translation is CASSIKAGWDEQYF. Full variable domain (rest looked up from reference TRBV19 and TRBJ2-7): DGGITQSPKYLFRKEGQNVTLSCEQNLNHDAMYWYRQDPGQGLRLIYYSQIVNDFQKGDIAEGYSVSREKKESFPLTVTSAQKNPTAFYLCASSIKAGWDEQYFGPGTRLTVT.

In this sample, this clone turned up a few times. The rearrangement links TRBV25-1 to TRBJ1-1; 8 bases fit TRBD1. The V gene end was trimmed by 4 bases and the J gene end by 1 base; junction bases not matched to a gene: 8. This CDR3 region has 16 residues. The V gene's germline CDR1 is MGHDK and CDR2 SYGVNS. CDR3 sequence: CASSGLPGQENTEAFF. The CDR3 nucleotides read TGTGCCAGCAGTGGATTGCCGGGACAGGAGAACACTGAAGCTTTCTTT. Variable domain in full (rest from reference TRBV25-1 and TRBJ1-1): EADIYQTPRYLVIGTGKKITLECSQTMGHDKMYWYQQDPGMELHLIHYSYGVNSTEKGDLSSESTVSRIRTEHFPLTLESARPSHTSQYLCASSGLPGQENTEAFFGQGTRLTVV.